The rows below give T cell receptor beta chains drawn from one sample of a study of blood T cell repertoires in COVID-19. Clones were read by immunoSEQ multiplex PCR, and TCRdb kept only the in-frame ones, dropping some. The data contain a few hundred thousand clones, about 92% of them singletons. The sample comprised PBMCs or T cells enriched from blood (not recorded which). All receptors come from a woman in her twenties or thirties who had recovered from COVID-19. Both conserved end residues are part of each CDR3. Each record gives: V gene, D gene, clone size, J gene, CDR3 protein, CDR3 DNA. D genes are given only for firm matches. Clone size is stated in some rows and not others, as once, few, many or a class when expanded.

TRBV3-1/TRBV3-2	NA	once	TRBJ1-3	CASSQTDKSSGNTIYF	TGTGCCAGCAGCCAGACGGACAAGAGCTCTGGAAACACCATATATTTT
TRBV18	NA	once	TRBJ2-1	CASSPVWGAGYNEQFF	TGTGCCAGCTCACCGGTTTGGGGAGCAGGCTACAATGAGCAGTTCTTC
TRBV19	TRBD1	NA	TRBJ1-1	CASEYNLYGTEENTEAFF	TGTGCCAGTGAGTATAACCTTTACGGGACAGAGGAGAACACTGAAGCTTTCTTT
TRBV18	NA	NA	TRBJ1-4	CASSPARYSEKLFF	TGTGCCAGCTCACCAGCCCGTTACTCTGAAAAACTGTTTTTT
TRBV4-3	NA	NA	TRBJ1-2	CASSQDRGYGYTF	TGCGCCAGCAGCCAAGACAGGGGCTATGGCTACACCTTC
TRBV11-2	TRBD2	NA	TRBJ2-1	CASSLAERGEQFF	TGTGCCAGCAGCTTAGCAGAGCGGGGTGAGCAGTTCTTC
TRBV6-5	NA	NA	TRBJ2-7	CASSYSTFRSFYEQYF	TGTGCCAGCAGTTACTCGACTTTTCGGTCCTTCTACGAGCAGTACTTC
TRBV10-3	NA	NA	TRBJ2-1	CAISRPPYGGAGYNEQFF	TGTGCCATCAGTAGGCCTCCTTATGGGGGGGCCGGGTATAATGAGCAGTTCTTC
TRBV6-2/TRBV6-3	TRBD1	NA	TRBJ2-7	CASSYSPGQGRGVPSYEQYF	TGTGCCAGCAGTTACTCTCCGGGACAGGGGAGGGGTGTACCCTCCTACGAGCAGTACTTC
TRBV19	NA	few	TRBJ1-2	CASSIDRSGDYTF	TGTGCCAGTAGTATAGATCGGTCGGGGGACTACACCTTC
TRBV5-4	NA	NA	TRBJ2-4	CASSLESDSAKNIQYF	TGTGCCAGCAGCTTGGAATCCGACTCGGCCAAAAACATTCAGTACTTC